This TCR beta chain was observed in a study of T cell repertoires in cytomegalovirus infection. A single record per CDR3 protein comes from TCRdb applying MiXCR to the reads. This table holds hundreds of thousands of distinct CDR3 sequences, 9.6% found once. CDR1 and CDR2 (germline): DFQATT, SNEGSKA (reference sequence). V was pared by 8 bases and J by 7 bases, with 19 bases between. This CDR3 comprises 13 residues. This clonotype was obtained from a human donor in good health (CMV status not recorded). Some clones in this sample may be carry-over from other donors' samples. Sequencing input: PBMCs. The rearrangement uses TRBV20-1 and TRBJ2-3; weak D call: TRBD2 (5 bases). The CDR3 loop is CSPSPGIMNTQYF. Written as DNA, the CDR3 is TGCAGTCCAAGTCCGGGGATCATGAATACGCAGTATTTT.